A selection of T cell receptor beta chains follows, all from one sample in a study of glioma-infiltrating T cells. TCRdb reanalysed the multiplex PCR reads using MiXCR and keeps one entry per CDR3 protein. The sample has around 170,000 distinct CDR3 sequences; more than 35% are singletons. Sequencing was carried out using glioma tissue, nonneoplastic brain tissue, or PBMCs (not recorded which). The receptors were gathered from a human donor with low-grade glioma or glioblastoma, undergoing nonglioma brain surgery, or in good health (not recorded which). The CDR3 runs from the conserved cysteine through the conserved F or W. Each record gives: CDR3 DNA, CDR3 protein, D gene, J gene, V gene, clone size. A D gene is named only where the DNA matches it firmly. Expanded clones get a size class; other rows say once, few or many, or leave the size out.

TGTGCCAGCGTCTCCTCGACGGGGTATACGCATTATTTT CASVSSTGYTHYF . TRBJ2-3 TRBV6-2/TRBV6-3 .
TGTGCCAGCAAGGCGGACTTTCTCAACGAGCAGTACTTC CASKADFLNEQYF . TRBJ2-7 TRBV6-1 .
TGTGCCAGCAGCGTACCGACTAGCGTCGGCTCCTACAATGAGCAGTTCTTC CASSVPTSVGSYNEQFF TRBD2 TRBJ2-1 TRBV28 many
TGCAGTGCTAATTTTGAGTTGAGCTCCTACGAGCAGTACTTC CSANFELSSYEQYF . TRBJ2-7 TRBV20-1 many
TGTGCCAGCAGCTCTCTCCAGACAGGGGGCTTTGGAAACACCATATATTTT CASSSLQTGGFGNTIYF TRBD1 TRBJ1-3 TRBV14 .
TGCAGCGTTGAGACGGGGACAGACTACAATGAGCAGTTCTTC CSVETGTDYNEQFF TRBD1 TRBJ2-1 TRBV29-1 .
TGTGCCAGCAGCTTATCTTGGGGAGGTGGAGATACGCAGTATTTT CASSLSWGGGDTQYF . TRBJ2-3 TRBV11-2 .
TGTGCCAGCAAGGCGGGAAACTACGAGCAGTACTTC CASKAGNYEQYF . TRBJ2-7 TRBV2 .
TGTGCCAGCACCCTCAGACTAGCGGGCAATGAGCAGTTCTTC CASTLRLAGNEQFF TRBD2 TRBJ2-1 TRBV12-3/TRBV12-4 .
TGTGCCAGCAGCTTGAATCCGGGACTAGCAGGGGGAGAGACCCAGTACTTC CASSLNPGLAGGETQYF TRBD2 TRBJ2-5 TRBV5-4 .
TGTGCCAGCAGAGACAGCGCGTTCTACGAGCAGTACTTC CASRDSAFYEQYF . TRBJ2-7 TRBV28 many
TGTGCCAGCAGCTCAGATCCGTTCGGGCGAGAGACCCAGTACTTC CASSSDPFGRETQYF . TRBJ2-5 TRBV6-1 many